The sample holds many counts of the clone carrying this T cell receptor beta chain. Its specificity is not known. Different DNA sequences within this sample yield the same CDR3. The V gene lost 1 base and the J gene lost 5 bases, with 7 bases spanning the gap. Germline CDR1 reads SGHKS; CDR2 reads YYEKEE (reference sequence). There are 13 residues in the CDR3. The assay was immunoSEQ multiplex PCR, and TCRdb's table has in-frame clones only and misses some. The table shows some 1 million clones, with around 75% occurring only once. This sample stems from a study of shared clonotypes between healthy human individuals. Study findings and constraints: Clonotype sharing across a few donors was observed for 4% to 6.5% of naive CD4 clonotypes. When compared with the clonotypes that were shared by all four sorted-subset donors, the non-shared clonotypes turned out to have lower generation probabilities.

The sequence was obtained from a man younger than 35 in good health. Material for sequencing was memory CD4+ T cells sorted from blood. Subset in this sample: CD45RA-negative fraction. The chain is built from TRBV5-5 and TRBJ1-5; D gene uncertain. The CDR3 region has the DNA TGTGCCAGCAGCTTGCTCTGGGATCAGCCCCAGCATTTT. Encoded protein: CASSLLWDQPQHF.